Sequencing of this TCR beta chain was carried out in a study of cytomegalovirus exposure and HLA in healthy donors. Vbeta (60) and Jbeta (13) primers were used in the PCR. Repertoires were generated with immunoSEQ multiplex PCR, while TCRdb's copy carries only in-frame clones and drops some. The data contain 90,000 to 95,000 clones, around 84% of them singletons. The CDR3 consists of 17 residues. Trimming took 3 bases from V and 7 from J; bases not matched to a gene: 14. Germline values: CDR1 SEHNR, CDR2 FQNEAQ (reference sequence). The TCR was taken from a man younger than 35 in good health and CMV-seronegative. The chain couples TRBV7-9 to TRBJ1-5, with TRBD1 identical over 8 bases. Material for sequencing was PBMCs. CDR3 sequence (DNA): TGTGCCAGCAGCTTTACTCCGGGACAGGACCTTAACCAGCCCCAGCATTTT. This codes for CASSFTPGQDLNQPQHF.